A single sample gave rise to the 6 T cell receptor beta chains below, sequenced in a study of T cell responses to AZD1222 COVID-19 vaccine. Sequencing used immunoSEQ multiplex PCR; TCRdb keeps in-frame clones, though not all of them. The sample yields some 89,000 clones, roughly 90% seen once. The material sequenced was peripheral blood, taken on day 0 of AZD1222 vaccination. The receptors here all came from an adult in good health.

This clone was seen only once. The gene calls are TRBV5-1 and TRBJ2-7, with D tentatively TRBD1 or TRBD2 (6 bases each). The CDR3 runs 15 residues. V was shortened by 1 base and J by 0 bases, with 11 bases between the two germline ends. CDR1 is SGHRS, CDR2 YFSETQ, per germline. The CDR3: CASSLTGGSSYEQYF. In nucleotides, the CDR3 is TGCGCCAGCAGCTTGACCGGGGGCAGCTCCTACGAGCAGTACTTC.

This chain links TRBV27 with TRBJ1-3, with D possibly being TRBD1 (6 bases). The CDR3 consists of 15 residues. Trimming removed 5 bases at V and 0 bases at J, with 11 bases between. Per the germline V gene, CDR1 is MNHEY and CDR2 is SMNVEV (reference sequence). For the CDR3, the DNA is TGTGCCAGCAGTACGTACAGGGACTCTGGAAACACCATATATTTT. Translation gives CASSTYRDSGNTIYF.

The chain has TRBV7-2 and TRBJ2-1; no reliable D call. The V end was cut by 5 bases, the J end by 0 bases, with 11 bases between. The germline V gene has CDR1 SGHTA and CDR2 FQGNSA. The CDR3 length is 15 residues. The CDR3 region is CASSLQTASYNEQFF. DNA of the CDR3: TGTGCCAGCAGCCTTCAGACCGCCTCCTACAATGAGCAGTTCTTC.

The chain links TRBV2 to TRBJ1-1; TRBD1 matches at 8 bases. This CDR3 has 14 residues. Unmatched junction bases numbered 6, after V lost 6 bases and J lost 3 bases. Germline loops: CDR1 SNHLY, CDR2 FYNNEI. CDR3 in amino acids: CASRLTGADTEAFF. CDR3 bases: TGTGCCAGCAGACTGACAGGGGCCGACACTGAAGCTTTCTTT.

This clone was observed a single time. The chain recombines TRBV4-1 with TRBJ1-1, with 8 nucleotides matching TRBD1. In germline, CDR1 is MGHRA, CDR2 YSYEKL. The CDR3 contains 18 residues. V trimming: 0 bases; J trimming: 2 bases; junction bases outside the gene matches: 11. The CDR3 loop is CASSQDRSRTGSNTEAFF. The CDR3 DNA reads TGCGCCAGCAGCCAAGATCGATCCCGGACAGGGAGTAACACTGAAGCTTTCTTT.

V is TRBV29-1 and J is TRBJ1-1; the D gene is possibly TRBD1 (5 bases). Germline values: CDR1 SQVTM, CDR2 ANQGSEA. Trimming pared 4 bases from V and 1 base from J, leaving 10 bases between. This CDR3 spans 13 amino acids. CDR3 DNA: TGCAGCGTTGGGTCAGGGCAGAACACTGAAGCTTTCTTT. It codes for CSVGSGQNTEAFF.